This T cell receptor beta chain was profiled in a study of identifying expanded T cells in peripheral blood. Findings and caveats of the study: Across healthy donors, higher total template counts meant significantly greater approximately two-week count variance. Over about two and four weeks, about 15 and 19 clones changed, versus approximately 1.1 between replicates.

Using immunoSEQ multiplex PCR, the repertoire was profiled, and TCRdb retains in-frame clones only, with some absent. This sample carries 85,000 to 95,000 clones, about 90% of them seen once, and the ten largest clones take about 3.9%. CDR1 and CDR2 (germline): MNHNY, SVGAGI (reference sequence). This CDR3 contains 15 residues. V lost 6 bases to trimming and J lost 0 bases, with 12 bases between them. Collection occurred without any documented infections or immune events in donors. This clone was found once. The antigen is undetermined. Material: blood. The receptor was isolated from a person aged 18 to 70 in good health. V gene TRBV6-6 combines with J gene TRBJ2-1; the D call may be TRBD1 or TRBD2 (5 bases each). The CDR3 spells CASRPRGSSYNEQFF. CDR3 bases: TGTGCCAGCAGGCCCCGGGGCAGCTCCTACAATGAGCAGTTCTTC.